These 6 T cell receptor beta chains were sequenced from one sample in a study of CD8 T cells in ankylosing spondylitis. Each CDR3 protein gets one entry after TCRdb re-called the 5' RACE reads with MiXCR. Of fewer than 250,000 distinct CDR3 sequences in the sample, approximately 10% were seen once. The specimen was blood, either unsorted or a sorted T cell fraction (not recorded which). The receptors stem from a male donor with ankylosing spondylitis or in good health (not recorded which).

This clonotype occurred many times. The genes are TRBV3-1 and TRBJ2-5; the D gene is possibly TRBD2 (5 bases). The CDR3 is 13 amino acids. Germline V CDR1 and CDR2: LGHDT, YNNKEL (reference sequence). The germline V and J ends were trimmed by 7 bases and 1 base, with 10 bases remaining between them. Here the CDR3 reads CASIMTTQETQYF. For the CDR3, the DNA is TGTGCCAGCATCATGACTACCCAAGAGACCCAGTACTTC.

This clonotype was detected ten times or more. The chain uses TRBV7-2 and TRBJ2-7; possibly TRBD1 for D (6 bases). The germline V gene encodes CDR1 SGHTA and CDR2 FQGNSA. The CDR3 sequence is 12 residues long. Trimming took 6 bases from V and 7 from J, leaving 13 bases between them. CDR3 nucleotides: TGTGCCAGCAGTAACAGGGCGGAGGAGCAGTACTTC. This gives the protein CASSNRAEEQYF.

Many counts were recorded for this clonotype. The rearrangement uses TRBV6-1 and TRBJ1-5; no reliable D call. Germline V lookup: CDR1 MNHNS, CDR2 SASEGT. V lost 6 bases and J 6 bases, leaving 21 bases between the germline ends. This CDR3 spans 16 amino acids. CDR3 nucleotides: TGTGCCAGCAGCCCCGTCAACGGGTTAAACGGTCAGCCCCAGCATTTT. This sequence encodes CASSPVNGLNGQPQHF.

The chain uses TRBV5-1 and TRBJ2-7; no clear D. Germline values: CDR1 SGHRS, CDR2 YFSETQ. This CDR3 region has 13 residues. Deletions cut 0 bases from V and 7 bases from J, with 11 bases between. The CDR3 sequence is CASSLGTTREQYF. CDR3 sequence (DNA): TGCGCCAGCAGCTTGGGTACCACTCGTGAGCAGTACTTC.

This clonotype has a count of ten or more. This chain uses TRBV24-1 with TRBJ2-5; 11 bases are shared with TRBD1. Germline-derived CDR1 and CDR2 are KGHDR and SFDVKD. The CDR3 contains 16 residues. The V gene end was trimmed by 7 bases and the J gene end by 2 bases; junction bases not matched to a gene: 8. CDR3 DNA: TGTGCCACCAGCCAACCCCGGGACAGGGGGCAAGAGACCCAGTACTTC. Protein: CATSQPRDRGQETQYF.

At least ten counts were recorded for this clonotype. The chain couples TRBV11-2 to TRBJ2-7, with 8 bases that match TRBD2. Germline V gene lookup returns CDR1 SGHAT and CDR2 FQNNGV. This CDR3 is built from 15 residues. The trim removed 7 bases at V and 1 base at J, leaving 9 bases unmatched. CDR3 protein: CASTASGGVSYEQYF. CDR3 coding DNA: TGTGCCAGCACCGCTTCGGGGGGGGTGTCCTACGAGCAGTACTTC.